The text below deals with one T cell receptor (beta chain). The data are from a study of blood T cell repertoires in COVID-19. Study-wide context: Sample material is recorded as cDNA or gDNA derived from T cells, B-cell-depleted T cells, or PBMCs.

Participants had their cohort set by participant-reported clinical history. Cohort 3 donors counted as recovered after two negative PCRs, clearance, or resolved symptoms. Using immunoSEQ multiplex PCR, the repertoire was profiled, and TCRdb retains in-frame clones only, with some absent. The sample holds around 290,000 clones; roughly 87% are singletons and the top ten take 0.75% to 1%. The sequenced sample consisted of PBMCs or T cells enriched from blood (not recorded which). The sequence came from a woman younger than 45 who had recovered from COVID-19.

The CDR3 reads CASSLGGVLRNTEAFF. The CDR3 DNA follows: TGTGCCAGCAGCTTAGGCGGGGTCTTGAGGAACACTGAAGCTTTCTTT. The gene calls are TRBV7-9 and TRBJ1-1; D is undetermined. The V end was cut by 1 base, the J end by 1 base, with 13 bases between. This CDR3 spans 16 amino acids. In germline, CDR1 is SEHNR, CDR2 FQNEAQ (reference sequence).